This TCR beta chain was found in a study of T cell responses to AZD1222 COVID-19 vaccine. Sequenced by immunoSEQ multiplex PCR; TCRdb stores in-frame clones only, minus some. There are around 140,000 clones in the sample; 90% occur only once, and around 7% lies in the top ten. The CDR3 has 16 amino acids. Germline V gives CDR1 LNHDA, CDR2 SQIVND (reference sequence). V was clipped by 4 bases and J by 10 bases; unmatched bases: 14. Study-level findings and limits: Donors, mostly white British, included more females; clonal diversity was possibly underestimated.

As to this clone: The antigen is undetermined.

This clonotype originated in an adult in good health. The chain is built from TRBV19 and TRBJ2-1; TRBD1 matches 9 bases. Source: peripheral blood, taken on day 0 of AZD1222 vaccination. CDR3 nucleotide sequence: TGTGCCAGTAGTAGGTCCGGGACAGGGATCGAGGTGGAGCAGTTCTTC. This translates into CASSRSGTGIEVEQFF.